This T cell receptor beta chain was identified during a study of control samples from healthy donors and cancer patients. The table came from immunoSEQ multiplex PCR; TCRdb's copy has only in-frame clones and leaves some out. The table lists around 130,000 clones, roughly 90% of them singletons. The germline gives CDR1 LNHDA, CDR2 SQIVND (reference sequence). This CDR3 contains 19 residues. The J segment lost 0 bases and the V segment lost 2 bases, leaving 9 bases of the junction unmatched. This TCR came from a man aged 50-60 years in good health. The chain employs TRBV19 and TRBJ2-6; 8 nucleotides agree with TRBD1. The sequenced sample was blood. Written as DNA, the CDR3 is TGTGCCAGTAGTATAATCTTCGGACAGGGTTACTCTGGGGCCAACGTCCTGACTTTC. Translation: CASSIIFGQGYSGANVLTF.